The T cell receptor (beta chain) under discussion was sequenced for a study of response to subunit inactivated influenza vaccine. TCRdb used MiXCR to reprocess the RT-PCR reads, holding one entry per CDR3 protein. This repertoire shows about 650,000 distinct CDR3 sequences, approximately 14% found once; its top ten account for less than 8.5%. Trimming took 3 bases from V and 5 from J, leaving 8 bases between them. Looked up from germline, CDR1 is MNHNY and CDR2 is SVGAGI (reference sequence). The CDR3 sequence is 12 residues long. There are a few counts of this clonotype. The sequences come from PBMCs from blood, collected roughly 2 weeks before vaccination. This chain joins TRBV6-6 and TRBJ2-7; D gene uncertain. This receptor was obtained from a man aged 45 to 65 who received an inactivated influenza vaccine. The CDR3 nucleotides are TGTGCCAGCAGTTATGTAGCAAACGAGCAGTACTTC. This gives the protein CASSYVANEQYF.